This T cell receptor beta chain was profiled in a study of shared clonotypes between healthy human individuals. Study information: The donors, two women and a few men, were aged 18 to 49. Plates per donor: three CD4 naive, three CD4 memory, two CD8 naive, one CD8 memory.

This clone has at least ten counts. What it binds is unknown. Trimming removed 6 bases from V and 5 bases from J; junction bases left unmatched: 3. The CDR3 runs to 15 residues. Germline V gives CDR1 MRHNA, CDR2 SNTAGT. Data came from immunoSEQ multiplex PCR; TCRdb stores just in-frame clones and leaves some out. The table has 100,000 or so clones, about 71% seen once. Study findings and constraints: Against clonotypes common to all four donors, non-shared ones had lower generation probabilities. A handful of donors shared approximately 5% of their naive CD4 clonotypes.

Sequencing was done on a sample of memory CD8+ T cells sorted from blood. The subset denotes: CD45RO+ cells pooled with CCR7-negative TemRA cells. The sequence was obtained from a woman aged 30 to 39 in good health. The chain combines TRBV6-4 with TRBJ2-1; 14 nucleotides agree with TRBD2. CDR3 sequence (DNA): TGTGCCAGCAGCGCGGGACTAGCGGGAGACAATGAGCAGTTCTTC. This translates into CASSAGLAGDNEQFF.